This T cell receptor beta chain was profiled in a study of cytomegalovirus exposure and HLA in healthy donors. Study findings and constraints: Listed as cytomegalovirus-associated were more than 150 TCR beta chains. Sequencing had likely introduced a cluster of highly shared sequence variants as an artifact.

With regard to this clone: Antigen: not known. The limits of the CDR3 on the DNA are not certain, so only TCRdb's listed CDR3 is given.

It was with 60 Vbeta and 13 Jbeta primers that the PCR ran. This table comes from immunoSEQ multiplex PCR, and its TCRdb copy is limited to in-frame clones, with some not included. This table has about 190,000 clones, 70% to 80% appearing once. The CDR3 comprises 14 residues, both ends counted. The germline V gene encodes CDR1 MNHNY and CDR2 SVGAGI (reference sequence). The sequence was collected from a woman between 25 and 40 years old in good health and CMV-seropositive. The chain employs TRBV6-6 and TRBJ2-7; the table's D call, TRBD2, has no DNA check behind it. The sequencing sample was made of PBMCs. CDR3 sequence: CASSSSGGRYEQYF.